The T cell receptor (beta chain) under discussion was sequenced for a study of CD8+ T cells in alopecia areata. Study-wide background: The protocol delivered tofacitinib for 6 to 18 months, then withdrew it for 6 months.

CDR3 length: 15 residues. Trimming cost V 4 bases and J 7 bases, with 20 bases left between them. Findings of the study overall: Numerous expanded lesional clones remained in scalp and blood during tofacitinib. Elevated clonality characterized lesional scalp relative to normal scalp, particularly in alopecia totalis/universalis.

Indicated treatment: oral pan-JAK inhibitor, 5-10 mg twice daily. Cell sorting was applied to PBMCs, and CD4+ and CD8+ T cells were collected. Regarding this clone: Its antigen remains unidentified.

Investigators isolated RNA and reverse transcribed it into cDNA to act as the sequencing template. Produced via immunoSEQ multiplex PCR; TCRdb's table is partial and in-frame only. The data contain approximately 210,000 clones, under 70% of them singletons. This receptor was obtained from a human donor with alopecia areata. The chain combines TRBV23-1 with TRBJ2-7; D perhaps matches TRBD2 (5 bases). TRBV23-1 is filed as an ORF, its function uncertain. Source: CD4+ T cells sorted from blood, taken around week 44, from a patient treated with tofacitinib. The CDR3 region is CASSPERPFPGEQYF. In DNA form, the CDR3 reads TGCGCCAGCAGTCCGGAGAGGCCGTTTCCGGGGGAGCAGTACTTC.